A selection of T cell receptor beta chains follows, all from one sample in a study of blood T cell repertoires in COVID-19. Sequencing was performed with immunoSEQ multiplex PCR; in TCRdb, only in-frame clones are kept and a portion is missing. The sample lists 95,000 to 150,000 clones; almost 90% were seen once. The specimen sequenced was peripheral blood. Every receptor here comes from a woman between 55 and 75 years old with COVID-19, enrolled during active disease. Each CDR3 is given with its conserved first and last residue. A D gene is named only where the DNA matches it firmly. Some rows have no size entry. The others give once, few or many, or a class for an expanded clone.

V	J	size	D	CDR3	DNA
TRBV6-5	TRBJ2-1	-	-	CASSYERRAYNEQFF	TGTGCCAGCAGTTACGAGCGGAGGGCCTACAATGAGCAGTTCTTC
TRBV7-3	TRBJ2-2	once	-	CASSSMSLVNTGELFF	TGTGCCAGCAGCTCAATGTCTCTAGTGAACACCGGGGAGCTGTTTTTT
TRBV27	TRBJ1-1	once	-	CASKSVGMNTEAFF	TGTGCCAGCAAGTCGGTGGGCATGAACACTGAAGCTTTCTTT
TRBV19	TRBJ2-3	-	TRBD2	CASSPTRTSGGDTQYF	TGTGCCAGTAGTCCGACCCGGACTAGCGGGGGGGATACGCAGTATTTT
TRBV4-1	TRBJ2-2	once	TRBD1	CASSSTGGWTGELFF	TGCGCCAGCAGCTCGACAGGGGGCTGGACCGGGGAGCTGTTTTTT
TRBV6-2/TRBV6-3	TRBJ2-7	-	-	CASSYLIRTGTYEQYF	TGTGCCAGCAGTTACCTGATACGGACTGGTACCTACGAGCAGTACTTC
TRBV5-1	TRBJ2-5	-	-	CASSWDSGGETQYF	TGCGCCAGCAGCTGGGATAGCGGTGGAGAGACCCAGTACTTC
TRBV5-1	TRBJ1-4	-	-	CASSQNSATNEKLFF	TGCGCCAGCAGCCAGAACAGTGCAACTAATGAAAAACTGTTTTTT
TRBV5-4	TRBJ2-7	-	TRBD2	CASSLGLAGSSYEQYF	TGTGCCAGCAGCTTGGGACTAGCGGGGAGCTCCTACGAGCAGTACTTC
TRBV10-3	TRBJ2-5	-	TRBD1	CAISGDRAAGETQYF	TGTGCCATCAGTGGGGACAGGGCCGCGGGAGAGACCCAGTACTTC
TRBV9	TRBJ2-7	-	-	CASSYRDTGYEQYF	TGTGCCAGCAGCTATCGGGACACGGGCTACGAGCAGTACTTC
TRBV9	TRBJ2-2	-	-	CASSVEPNTGELFF	TGTGCCAGCAGCGTAGAGCCGAACACCGGGGAGCTGTTTTTT
TRBV6-6	TRBJ1-4	-	-	CASSYYIGQGTRKLFF	TGTGCCAGCAGTTACTATATCGGGCAGGGTACCCGAAAACTGTTTTTT
TRBV10-2	TRBJ2-2	-	TRBD1	CASRRQGTNTGELFF	TGCGCCAGCAGAAGACAGGGGACGAACACCGGGGAGCTGTTTTTT
TRBV9	TRBJ1-4	-	-	CASSVVPGSNEKLFF	TGTGCCAGCAGCGTAGTCCCAGGGTCTAATGAAAAACTGTTTTTT
TRBV28	TRBJ1-2	-	TRBD1	CASSLGTGGQVGYTF	TGTGCCAGCAGTCTAGGAACAGGGGGTCAGGTTGGCTACACCTTC
TRBV10-3	TRBJ1-3	-	-	CAISEFITVSGNTIYF	TGTGCCATCAGTGAGTTTATAACAGTCTCTGGAAACACCATATATTTT
TRBV12-5	TRBJ1-6	-	-	CASAPDRRWGSPLHF	TGTGCTAGTGCCCCGGACAGACGTTGGGGTTCACCCCTCCACTTT
TRBV7-2	TRBJ2-1	-	-	CASSLALREQFF	TGTGCCAGCAGCTTAGCGCTTCGGGAGCAGTTCTTC
TRBV14	TRBJ1-2	-	TRBD1	CASSPRQGGAGYTF	TGTGCCAGCAGCCCTCGACAGGGAGGAGCTGGCTACACCTTC
TRBV27	TRBJ1-2	-	-	CASSFGTRGGYTF	TGTGCCAGCAGTTTCGGGACACGGGGCGGCTACACCTTC
TRBV5-1	TRBJ2-7	-	-	CASSLRRKGYEQYF	TGCGCCAGCAGCTTGCGCAGGAAAGGCTACGAGCAGTACTTC
TRBV7-2	TRBJ2-7	-	TRBD1	CASSLQGAGPYEQYF	TGTGCCAGCAGCTTACAGGGGGCCGGCCCCTACGAGCAGTACTTC
TRBV5-6	TRBJ1-3	once	-	CASHLNRFRAASGEGTIYF	TGTGCCAGCCATCTGAATAGGTTCAGGGCGGCCTCAGGGGAAGGAACCATATATTTT
TRBV14	TRBJ1-1	-	-	CASSQVRGMNTEAFF	TGTGCCAGCAGCCAAGTGCGGGGAATGAACACTGAAGCTTTCTTT
TRBV6-2/TRBV6-3	TRBJ2-2	-	TRBD2	CASSGGRDTGELFF	TGTGCCAGCAGTGGGGGGAGGGACACCGGGGAGCTGTTTTTT
TRBV5-5	TRBJ1-5	-	TRBD1	CASSLGQGASQPQHF	TGTGCCAGCAGCCTCGGACAGGGGGCGAGTCAGCCCCAGCATTTT
TRBV18	TRBJ2-7	-	TRBD1	CASSPPGTGDYEQYF	TGTGCCAGCTCACCGCCCGGGACAGGGGACTACGAGCAGTACTTC
TRBV6-5	TRBJ2-7	-	TRBD1	CASSYTQGAGYEQYF	TGTGCCAGCAGCTACACACAGGGGGCGGGCTACGAGCAGTACTTC
TRBV7-8	TRBJ2-2	-	TRBD1	CASSFRQTGETGELFF	TGTGCCAGCAGCTTTCGTCAGACAGGGGAAACCGGGGAGCTGTTTTTT
TRBV6-6	TRBJ1-4	-	TRBD1	CASTRDRNEKLFF	TGTGCCAGCACGAGGGACAGAAATGAAAAACTGTTTTTT
TRBV19	TRBJ1-2	once	TRBD1	CASSIVRTGGSDGYTF	TGTGCCAGTAGTATAGTTCGGACAGGGGGCTCGGATGGCTACACCTTC
TRBV9	TRBJ2-3	few	-	CASSFPGTDTQYF	TGTGCCAGCAGCTTCCCGGGCACAGATACGCAGTATTTT
TRBV18	TRBJ2-1	once	TRBD1	CASSKKQGALEVNEQFF	TGTGCCAGTTCTAAGAAACAGGGGGCATTAGAGGTCAATGAGCAGTTCTTC
TRBV5-4	TRBJ1-2	once	TRBD1	CASSLGTAIRYGYTF	TGTGCCAGCAGCTTAGGGACAGCGATCCGGTATGGCTACACCTTC
TRBV30	TRBJ2-3	-	TRBD2	CAWSVRFGLAGGSTDTQYF	TGTGCCTGGAGTGTAAGGTTTGGGCTAGCGGGGGGGAGCACAGATACGCAGTATTTT
TRBV12-3/TRBV12-4	TRBJ2-5	-	-	CASSKTEETQYF	TGTGCCAGCAGCAAGACAGAAGAGACCCAGTACTTC
TRBV18	TRBJ1-3	-	TRBD1	CASSLTRDSSSGNTIYF	TGTGCCAGCTCGCTAACCCGGGACAGCAGCTCTGGAAACACCATATATTTT
TRBV7-2	TRBJ2-1	-	-	CASSLVGGPGDNEQFF	TGTGCCAGCAGCTTAGTGGGGGGGCCAGGGGACAATGAGCAGTTCTTC
TRBV12-3/TRBV12-4	TRBJ1-1	-	-	CASSLTGITEAFF	TGTGCCAGCAGCCTCACAGGGATCACTGAAGCTTTCTTT
TRBV7-2	TRBJ1-5	-	-	CASSFTRVSNQPQHF	TGTGCCAGCAGCTTCACTCGGGTTAGCAATCAGCCCCAGCATTTT
TRBV4-1	TRBJ1-1	-	TRBD1	CASSHPGTGTEAFF	TGCGCCAGCAGCCATCCCGGGACAGGGACTGAAGCTTTCTTT
TRBV30	TRBJ2-3	-	TRBD2	CAWERGETDTQYF	TGTGCCTGGGAGCGGGGGGAGACAGATACGCAGTATTTT
TRBV6-2/TRBV6-3	TRBJ1-4	-	-	CASSPYEVEKLFF	TGTGCCAGCAGCCCCTACGAGGTTGAAAAACTGTTTTTT
TRBV4-3	TRBJ1-4	-	-	CASSQDSREKLFF	TGCGCCAGCAGCCAAGATTCGAGGGAAAAACTGTTTTTT
TRBV5-4	TRBJ2-5	once	TRBD1	CASSADRGRGETQYF	TGTGCCAGCAGCGCGGACAGGGGGCGCGGGGAGACCCAGTACTTC
TRBV7-3	TRBJ1-4	-	TRBD1	CASSSSGGTNEKLFF	TGTGCCAGCAGCTCCTCAGGGGGAACTAATGAAAAACTGTTTTTT
TRBV4-2	TRBJ2-5	-	TRBD2	CASSRRTSGAQETQYF	TGTGCCAGCAGCCGACGGACTAGCGGGGCCCAAGAGACCCAGTACTTC